These T cell receptor beta chains were read from a single sample in a study of shared clonotypes between healthy human individuals. Sequenced by immunoSEQ multiplex PCR; TCRdb stores in-frame clones only, minus some. The sample includes fewer than 850,000 clones, 90% seen only once; the top ten take around a third. The sequencing input was memory CD8+ T cells from PBMCs. These receptors were collected from a man between 18 and 35 years old in good health. Some clones in this sample may be carry-over from other donors' samples. Both conserved end residues are part of each CDR3. D genes are given only for firm matches. Rows may omit the clone size; those that give it use once, few, many or a size class.

NA	TRBV27	NA	TRBJ2-1	TGTGCCAGCAGTTCCGCAGCGGGTTCCTACAATGAGCAGTTCTTC	CASSSAAGSYNEQFF
NA	TRBV19	NA	TRBJ2-1	TGTGCCAGCTCCGGGACGGCGTACAATGAGCAGTTCTTC	CASSGTAYNEQFF
NA	TRBV4-1	NA	TRBJ2-7	TGCGCCAGCAGCCAAGTAGGGGGGAGCTCCTACGAGCAGTACTTC	CASSQVGGSSYEQYF
NA	TRBV23-1	TRBD1	TRBJ2-2	TGCGCCAGCAGTCAATCGAACAGGGGGTGCACCGGGGAGCTGTTTTTT	CASSQSNRGCTGELFF
NA	TRBV29-1	NA	TRBJ1-1	TGCAGCGTTGAAGGGAGGGAGCCTGAAGCTTTCTTT	CSVEGREPEAFF
NA	TRBV27	NA	TRBJ2-7	TGTGCCAGCCGGGGTCTAGACGAGCAGTACTTC	CASRGLDEQYF
once	TRBV30	TRBD1	TRBJ1-2	TGTGCCTGGAGGGGACAGCCTGACTATGGCTACACCTTC	CAWRGQPDYGYTF
NA	TRBV27	NA	TRBJ2-1	TGTGCCAGCAGTTTCAGGAGGGATTACAATGAGCAGTTCTTC	CASSFRRDYNEQFF
NA	TRBV7-9	TRBD2	TRBJ2-1	TGTGCCAGCAGCTCCCTAGCGGGAGCCCATGAGCAGTTCTTC	CASSSLAGAHEQFF
NA	TRBV28	TRBD1	TRBJ1-1	TGTGCCAGCAGTTACCCACCGGGACAGGGGGCGCGGGGCACTGAAGCTTTCTTT	CASSYPPGQGARGTEAFF
NA	TRBV6-5	NA	TRBJ1-1	TGTGCCAGCAGTTACTCGGCGGAGGGTCTAGCGGAAGCTTTCTTT	CASSYSAEGLAEAFF
NA	TRBV9	TRBD1	TRBJ1-5	TGTGCCAGCAGCGTAGACGGACAGGTCAATCAGCCCCAGCATTTT	CASSVDGQVNQPQHF
NA	TRBV7-9	NA	TRBJ1-4	TGTGCCAGCAGCGAAGTCCGAACTAATGAAAAACTGTTTTTT	CASSEVRTNEKLFF
once	TRBV5-4	TRBD1	TRBJ1-1	TGTGCCAGCATCCTGACAGGGGGGTACACTGAAGCTTTCTTT	CASILTGGYTEAFF
once	TRBV7-9	TRBD1	TRBJ1-2	TGTGCCAGCACCTCGGGACAGGGGTCTGGCTACACCTTC	CASTSGQGSGYTF
NA	TRBV4-1	TRBD2	TRBJ2-7	TGCGCCAGCAGCTCCAGTAGCGGGAGTTACGAGCAGTACTTC	CASSSSSGSYEQYF
NA	TRBV4-1	NA	TRBJ1-1	TGCGCCAGCAGCCAAGGGGACCTCGGGTCTATGCTGAACACTGAAGCTTTCTTT	CASSQGDLGSMLNTEAFF
NA	TRBV6-1	TRBD2	TRBJ2-1	TGTGCCAGCAGTGAACCCACTAGCGGGGACAATGAGCAGTTCTTC	CASSEPTSGDNEQFF
NA	TRBV4-3	NA	TRBJ1-2	TGCGCCAGCAGCCAGAGGGGCCCCTATGGCTACACCTTC	CASSQRGPYGYTF
once	TRBV6-5	NA	TRBJ2-7	TGTGCCAGCAGTTACTCGGCAGTTACCTCCTACGAGCAGTACTTC	CASSYSAVTSYEQYF
NA	TRBV4-1	TRBD2	TRBJ2-2	TGCGCCAGCAGCCAGAGCGGGAGTACCGGGGAGCTGTTTTTT	CASSQSGSTGELFF